The source of this T cell receptor beta chain is a study of CD8 T cells in ankylosing spondylitis. V was pared by 1 base and J by 1 base, with 14 bases between. The CDR3 loop spans 16 amino acids. Germline V gives CDR1 MNHEY, CDR2 SVGEGT. It was by quantitative 5'-RACE with molecular barcodes that TCR beta libraries were made. TCRdb fed the 5' RACE reads into MiXCR, producing one record per CDR3 protein. This sample has over 75,000 distinct CDR3 sequences; about 9.1% occur once, and the top ten carry 5.1%. The table lists this clonotype with a few counts. Its cognate antigen is unknown. Study-wide points: Disease-associated clones were CD8+ and fairly uncommon in peripheral blood. The authors reported significant enrichment of disease-linked clones in matched ankylosing spondylitis synovial fluid.

Source material: blood, either unsorted or a sorted T cell fraction (not recorded which). The chain couples TRBV6-2 or TRBV6-3 to TRBJ2-7; D possibly corresponds to TRBD1 (6 bases). The sequence was obtained from a male donor with ankylosing spondylitis or in good health (not recorded which). CDR3: CASSYYPWTDSYEQYF. DNA of the CDR3: TGTGCCAGCAGTTACTATCCGTGGACAGATTCCTACGAGCAGTACTTC.